This passage covers 18 T cell receptor beta chains from one sample sequenced in a study of regulatory T cells in long-lasting Graves disease. The authors built TCR beta libraries using iRepertoire HTBI primers and Arm-PCR of CDR3 regions. From the multiplex PCR reads, TCRdb called clonotypes with MiXCR, one entry per CDR3 protein. The top ten clones hold approximately 15% of a sample with around 250,000 distinct CDR3 sequences, around 20% of them seen once. As for time point: newly diagnosed GD, antithyroid drugs for less than 3 months. Following extraction of RNA from PBMCs, that RNA was used to make the TCR library. The sample was peripheral blood mononuclear cells (PBMCs), taken at new diagnosis, from a patient treated with antithyroid drugs. The origin of the receptors is a female donor with Graves disease.

Comments on this clonotype: One end of the junction does not line up with germline, which may come from a read error. This sequence joins TRBV5-5 and TRBJ2-1; 7 nucleotides align to TRBD2. Per germline, CDR1 SGHKS and CDR2 YYEKEE (reference sequence). This CDR3 is built from 15 residues. CDR3 bases: TGCGCCAGCAGTCCCCGGGGGGATCCATACAATGAGCAGTTCTTC. Encoded protein: CASSPRGDPYNEQFF.

Remarks on this clonotype: A far larger clone is one base from this, pointing to a likely read error. The chain combines TRBV7-2 with TRBJ2-7; D possibly corresponds to TRBD2 (7 bases). The V end was cut by 5 bases, the J end by 4 bases, with 18 bases between. Germline V CDR1 and CDR2: SGHTA, FQGNSA. The CDR3 consists of 15 residues. The CDR3 coding sequence is TGTGCCAGCAGCCCGTTGGGGGGGGCTGGATACGAGCAGTACTTC. Its translation: CASSPLGGAGYEQYF.

This clonotype came up many times. The chain couples TRBV4-1 to TRBJ2-1, with D possibly being TRBD2 (6 bases). Looked up from germline, CDR1 is MGHRA and CDR2 is YSYEKL. The CDR3 length is 16 residues. V was cut by 0 bases and J by 3 bases, with 12 bases left in between. CDR3 sequence reads: CASSQERRGFYNEQFF. In nucleotides, the CDR3 is TGCGCCAGCAGCCAAGAACGGCGGGGCTTCTACAATGAGCAGTTCTTC.

This clonotype was counted between two and nine times. This could be a read error, since a much larger clone is one nucleotide away. This sequence joins TRBV2 and TRBJ1-4; 9 bases fit TRBD1. This CDR3 comprises 15 residues. Germline V lookup: CDR1 SNHLY, CDR2 FYNNEI. The CDR3 loop is CACRSTGTGKEKLFF. The CDR3 DNA reads TGTGCCTGCAGATCCACCGGGACAGGGAAGGAAAAACTGTTTTTT.

This clonotype was recorded many times. The chain has TRBV7-8 and TRBJ1-1; no definite D call. The CDR3 has 12 amino acids. CDR1 SGHVS and CDR2 FQNEAQ come from the germline V gene. Trimming shortened V by 2 bases and J by 5 bases, and 6 bases separated the two germline ends. Here the CDR3 DNA reads TGTGCCAGCAGCTTACAGTGGACTGAAGCTTTCTTT. It codes for CASSLQWTEAFF. Complete variable domain (other parts from reference TRBV7-8 and TRBJ1-1): GAGVSQSPRYKVAKRGQDVALRCDPISGHVSLFWYQQALGQGPEFLTYFQNEAQLDKSGLPSDRFFAERPEGSVSTLKIQRTQQEDSAVYLCASSLQWTEAFFGQGTRLTVV.

About this clonotype itself: The conserved phenylalanine or tryptophan normally closing the CDR3 is absent here, so this likely arose from a read error. The chain couples TRBV12-3 or TRBV12-4 to TRBJ2-1; 7 bases fit TRBD1. This CDR3 region has 18 residues. Losses at the gene ends were 6 bases for V and 8 bases for J; bases not matched to a gene: 22. The CDR3 here is CASSSDRGQVRRYDEQFL. The CDR3 DNA reads TGTGCCAGCAGCTCGGACCGAGGACAGGTTCGGAGATACGATGAGCAGTTCCTC.

As concerns this clonotype: A read error is the likely source, as a far larger clone sits one nucleotide away. This rearrangement joins TRBV20-1 to TRBJ2-1, with 8 bases identical to TRBD2. Per germline, CDR1 DFQATT and CDR2 SNEGSKA (reference sequence). V shed 5 bases and J 10 bases; nucleotides not matched to a gene: 10. This CDR3 has 13 residues. CDR3 in amino acids: CSASSGRGYEQFF. CDR3 coding DNA: TGCAGTGCTTCCAGCGGGAGAGGATACGAGCAGTTCTTC.

The rearrangement joins TRBV4-1 to TRBJ2-1, with 9 bases identical to TRBD2. Germline CDR1 MGHRA, CDR2 YSYEKL. The CDR3 contains 15 residues. The junction had 5 bases not matched to a gene; V was cut back by 4 bases and J by 4 bases. CDR3 nucleotide sequence: TGCGCCAGCAGCCGACGACTAGCGGATTACAATGAGCAGTTCTTC. Encoded protein: CASSRRLADYNEQFF.

The table lists this clonotype with many counts. V usage is TRBV7-9 and J usage is TRBJ1-1; no definite D call. Trimming removed 4 bases at V and 0 bases at J, with 6 bases between. Germline values: CDR1 SEHNR, CDR2 FQNEAQ (reference sequence). The CDR3 is 13 residues long. The DNA of the CDR3 is TGTGCCAGCAGCTCCGAGATGAACACTGAAGCTTTCTTT. Amino acid sequence: CASSSEMNTEAFF.

Ten or more counts support this clonotype. The rearrangement uses TRBV20-1 and TRBJ1-1, with 8 bases fitting TRBD1. The V gene end was trimmed by 5 bases and the J gene end by 4 bases; junction bases not matched to a gene: 3. Germline CDR1 is DFQATT and CDR2 is SNEGSKA (reference sequence). The length of the CDR3 is 12 residues. CDR3 in DNA: TGCAGTGCTCCCGACAGGGGCACTGAAGCTTTCTTT. Residues: CSAPDRGTEAFF.

This clonotype came up many times. The chain carries TRBV20-1 and TRBJ2-1, with a tentative D call TRBD1 (6 bases). Looked up from germline, CDR1 is DFQATT and CDR2 is SNEGSKA (reference sequence). Trimming left V 6 bases short and J 6 bases short, with 12 bases between. The CDR3 runs to 12 residues. The CDR3 loop reads CSASRGRNEQFF. The CDR3 bases are TGCAGTGCCAGCAGGGGACGCAATGAGCAGTTCTTC.

With regard to this clonotype: This may be a read error, as it is one base from a much larger clone. This chain connects TRBV9 to TRBJ2-3; tentatively, D is TRBD1 or TRBD2 (6 bases each). CDR1 and CDR2 from the germline V gene are SGDLS and YYNGEE. This CDR3 has 15 residues. CDR3 DNA sequence: TGTGCCAGCAGCGTAGGGGGGGCCCACACAGGTACGCAGTATTTT. Translation: CASSVGGAHTGTQYF.

This clonotype was seen only a few times. The chain uses TRBV7-2 and TRBJ1-5; 9 nucleotides match TRBD1. V shed 5 bases and J 5 bases; nucleotides not matched to a gene: 7. The CDR3 extends over 15 amino acids. From germline, CDR1 is SGHTA and CDR2 FQGNSA. The CDR3 region has the DNA TGTGCCAGCAGCGTCAAACAGGGGGCCCATCAGCCCCAGCATTTT. This sequence encodes CASSVKQGAHQPQHF. The full variable domain, in which reference TRBV7-2 and TRBJ1-5 provide the parts outside the CDR3, is GAGVSQSPSNKVTEKGKDVELRCDPISGHTALYWYRQSLGQGLEFLIYFQGNSAPDKSGLPSDRFSAERTGGSVSTLTIQRTQQEDSAVYLCASSVKQGAHQPQHFGDGTRLSIL.

This clonotype showed up many times. The genes are TRBV7-2 and TRBJ2-5, with 7 bases that match TRBD1. Germline lookup yields CDR1 SGHTA and CDR2 FQGNSA. V was pared by 1 base and J by 3 bases, with 5 bases of the junction left unmatched. The CDR3 is 15 amino acids. For the CDR3, the DNA is TGTGCCAGCAGCTTAGTACAGGGGAAAGAAGAGACCCAGTACTTC. Its protein product is CASSLVQGKEETQYF.

The chain links TRBV11-2 to TRBJ2-5, with D uncertain. The CDR3 sequence is 11 residues long. V gave up 5 bases and J gave up 11 bases, with 12 bases separating them. Germline CDR1 is SGHAT and CDR2 is FQNNGV. CDR3 protein: CASSIGRSQYF. The CDR3 nucleotides are TGTGCCAGCAGCATCGGGCGCAGTCAGTACTTC.

This clonotype showed up many times. The chain couples TRBV7-2 to TRBJ2-1, with TRBD2 matching 11 bases. Germline CDR1 and CDR2: SGHTA and FQGNSA. The CDR3 runs 16 residues. V lost 5 bases, J lost 8 bases, and 11 bases stayed unmatched. CDR3 in DNA: TGTGCCAGCAGCGCGCCGACTAGCGGGGTAAGATATGAGCAGTTCTTC. It yields the protein CASSAPTSGVRYEQFF.

Note on this clonotype: A much larger clone differs by one base, so this may be a read error. The CDR3 here is CASRLREGRNEQCF. Written as DNA, the CDR3 is TGTGCCAGCAGGCTACGGGAGGGCCGAAACGAGCAGTGCTTC. V usage is TRBV6-1 and J usage is TRBJ2-7; 8 positions match TRBD2. There are 14 residues in the CDR3. The germline V gene has CDR1 MNHNS and CDR2 SASEGT.

The sample holds many counts of this clonotype. The chain links TRBV5-6 to TRBJ1-1, with D perhaps matching TRBD1 (5 bases). Trimming took 0 bases from V and 4 from J, leaving 13 bases between them. The CDR3 is made up of 15 amino acids. Germline CDR1 and CDR2: SGHDT and YYEEEE. CDR3 sequence reads: CASSLERGGSTEAFF. The CDR3 bases are TGTGCCAGCAGCTTGGAGAGGGGCGGAAGCACTGAAGCTTTCTTT.